The rows below give T cell receptor beta chains drawn from one sample of a study of early T cells in non-severe SARS-CoV-2 infection. TCRdb independently ran MiXCR on the 5' RACE reads; one entry per CDR3 protein. The sample carries approximately 76,000 distinct CDR3 sequences, about 12% recorded once. The specimen sequenced was whole blood. Receptors originate from an adult who was a healthcare worker with PCR-confirmed SARS-CoV-2 infection or an uninfected control (not recorded which). Both conserved end residues are part of each CDR3. The D gene is left open where the match is weak. A row's size may be missing; if present it is once, few, many or a size class.

d_call	clone_size	v_call	j_call	cdr3_nt	cdr3_aa
TRBD1	.	TRBV7-6	TRBJ1-5	TGTGCCAGCAGCTTAGAGAGGGGGACAGTCAATCAGCCCCAGCATTTT	CASSLERGTVNQPQHF
TRBD2	few	TRBV16	TRBJ2-1	TGTGCCAGCAGCCCCCGGACTAGCGGGCTCAATGAGCAGTTCTTC	CASSPRTSGLNEQFF
TRBD1	many	TRBV9	TRBJ1-5	TGTGCCAGCAGCGTGATTCGACAGGGGGCATATCAAAGTAGTCAGCCCCAGCATTTT	CASSVIRQGAYQSSQPQHF
.	many	TRBV20-1	TRBJ1-1	TGCAGTGCTCAGACCGACAGCAACACTGAAGCTTTCTTT	CSAQTDSNTEAFF
TRBD1	many	TRBV18	TRBJ1-5	TGTGCCAGCTCAGACAGGGAGGATCAGCCCCAGCATTTT	CASSDREDQPQHF
.	.	TRBV7-9	TRBJ1-1	TGTGCCAGCAGCTTAGCTACAGTTGAAGCTTTCTTT	CASSLATVEAFF
TRBD1	few	TRBV12-3/TRBV12-4	TRBJ2-1	TGTGCCAGCAGTTCGGACAGGGGAAAAAGGAATGAGCAGTTCTTC	CASSSDRGKRNEQFF
.	many	TRBV24-1	TRBJ2-3	TGTGCCACCAGTGATTTTCGACAGCTCACAGATACGCAGTATTTT	CATSDFRQLTDTQYF
TRBD1	many	TRBV28	TRBJ2-7	TGTGCCAGCAGTTCCGGGGACAGGGTATACGAGCAGTACTTC	CASSSGDRVYEQYF
TRBD2	.	TRBV24-1	TRBJ2-1	TGTGCCACCAGTGATGCCGGACTAGCGGGAGGCCATGAGCAGTTCTTC	CATSDAGLAGGHEQFF
.	.	TRBV5-1	TRBJ2-7	TGCGCCAGCAGCGCCGAACAGGTTCTCTACGAGCAGTACTTC	CASSAEQVLYEQYF
.	few	TRBV9	TRBJ1-1	TGTGCCAGCAGTAACCCCAACAGGGATACTGAAGCTTTCTTT	CASSNPNRDTEAFF